This T cell receptor (beta chain) was retrieved from a study of sequential checkpoint blockade in melanoma (dated by TCRdb to the late 2010s). A note on the overall study: Patients were randomized 1:1 to first-line nivolumab followed by ipilimumab (arm A) or ipilimumab followed by nivolumab (arm B). Maintenance nivolumab came after both trial sequences. Summary of the overall study and its limitations: The model for predicting response that combines TCR metrics with mutation burden needs to be validated in larger, independent patient cohorts.

The sample holds a few counts of this clone. Its antigen is still unknown. Base-call qualities are not available, and no considerably larger clone is one nucleotide away. TCRbeta CDR3 regions were immunosequenced from genomic DNA with the immunoSEQ Assay. Genomic DNA was amplified by bias-controlled multiplex PCR before high-throughput sequencing. The study's own analysis went as follows. To quantify the absolute abundance of each unique TCRbeta CDR3 region, the sequences were collapsed and filtered. Clonality, defined as 1 minus Pielou's evenness, was calculated using productive rearrangements only. Clones with significantly greater frequencies in on-treatment versus baseline samples were identified using a previously published method. TCRdb took this table from immuneACCESS and kept in-frame rearrangements with V and J called. Such tables lack part of the clones; where checked against another copy, unresolved V genes explain under half of the gap, and the rest is unexplained. The DNA was the basis for D and trimming; V, J and clone size are from that table. For this sample the table gives some 10,000 clones, of which roughly 73% were detected only once. The ten largest clones take up around 35% of the sample.

V sheds 6 bases and J sheds 1 base, leaving 6 bases between their ends. From the germline V gene, CDR1 is MRHNA and CDR2 is SNTAGT. From its cysteine to its phenylalanine, the CDR3 spans 13 amino acids. The sequence is cut down to CDR3 DNA, 39 bases in frame from base 1. The treatment or condition label, read with the paper, signifies: randomized to nivolumab then ipilimumab (arm A) or the reverse (arm B). Prior DNA-damaging chemotherapy had not been received by any trial patient. Thawed PBMCs were sorted on a FACS Aria II flow cytometer to isolate live CD3+CD8+ cells negative for CD19 and CD56. CheckMate 064, a randomized, open-label phase II trial of sequential checkpoint blockade, was the source of the samples, all of which came from patients with melanoma. Peripheral blood mononuclear cells were obtained through leukapheresis, purified using Ficoll-Paque, and frozen in human serum containing approximately 9.1% DMSO. Right after sorting, the blood CD3+CD8+ cells were verified to be >98% pure, and DNA extraction followed.

The sequence joins TRBV6-4 to TRBJ2-2; TRBD2 is perhaps the D gene, given 5 matching bases. The TCR was taken from a human donor with melanoma. Sequencing was performed on CD8+ T cells sorted from blood (inferred from file names), taken from a patient given nivolumab and ipilimumab in sequence. The sequenced DNA is TGTGCCAGCAGAGAGGGGAACACCGGGGAGCTGTTTTTT. This gives the protein CASREGNTGELFF.